A single sample is the source of the 14 T cell receptor beta chains below, sequenced in a study of blood T cell repertoires in COVID-19. The data were produced by immunoSEQ multiplex PCR, yet TCRdb's version contains in-frame clones alone and is incomplete. There are almost 300,000 clones in the sample; around 90% occur only once, and 1.3% lies in the top ten. Sample: peripheral blood. All receptors come from a man in his 70s with acute or convalescent COVID-19.

Comments on this clone: The same CDR3 is also encoded by other DNA sequences in this sample. This chain connects TRBV18 to TRBJ1-3; D gene ambiguous. Trimming removed 2 bases from V and 0 bases from J, with 5 bases in between. The CDR3 contains 14 residues. The V gene's germline CDR1 is KGHSH and CDR2 LQKENI. The CDR3 is CASSPGSSGNTIYF. The CDR3 DNA follows: TGTGCCAGCTCACCAGGGAGCTCTGGAAACACCATATATTTT.

The V and J genes are TRBV6-5 and TRBJ2-6; D is possibly TRBD2 (6 bases). This CDR3 comprises 15 residues. The V gene lost 8 bases and the J gene lost 0 bases, with 11 bases spanning the gap. CDR1 is MNHEY and CDR2 is SVGAGI in the germline V gene. CDR3 in DNA: TGTGCCAGCGGGAGGTCTCGCTCTGGGGCCAACGTCCTGACTTTC. Translation gives CASGRSRSGANVLTF.

This rearrangement joins TRBV28 to TRBJ2-3; a possible D gene is TRBD1 (6 bases). Germline V lookup: CDR1 MDHEN, CDR2 SYDVKM. The CDR3 is 15 residues long. V was shortened by 5 bases and J by 4 bases, with 16 bases between the two germline ends. CDR3 loop: CASSPPGQHSDTQYF. In DNA form, the CDR3 reads TGTGCCAGCAGTCCGCCCGGACAGCACTCAGATACGCAGTATTTT.

V is TRBV6-2 or TRBV6-3 and J is TRBJ2-7, with D maybe TRBD2 (6 bases). The CDR3 runs 16 residues. The V and J ends lost 0 bases and 0 bases respectively, with 12 bases between them. CDR1 is MNHEY and CDR2 is SVGEGT in the germline V gene. CDR3 in amino acids: CASSYSLATSSYEQYF. Written as DNA, the CDR3 is TGTGCCAGCAGTTACTCGCTAGCGACGAGCTCCTACGAGCAGTACTTC.

The chain combines TRBV4-1 with TRBJ1-2, with D uncertain. The V end was cut by 0 bases, the J end by 4 bases, with 6 bases between. The CDR3 consists of 13 residues. Germline CDR1 MGHRA, CDR2 YSYEKL. The CDR3 nucleotides read TGCGCCAGCAGCCAAGAGGCGGGCTATGGCTACACCTTC. Translating gives CASSQEAGYGYTF.

The chain combines TRBV2 with TRBJ1-4, with D perhaps matching TRBD1 (5 bases). There are 14 residues in the CDR3. V gave up 7 bases and J gave up 8 bases, with 17 bases separating them. Germline V gene data show CDR1 as SNHLY and CDR2 as FYNNEI. CDR3 protein: CASNGQGLREKLFF. CDR3 DNA: TGTGCCAGCAATGGACAAGGTCTGAGGGAAAAACTGTTTTTT.

The rearrangement links TRBV18 to TRBJ1-2, with 8 positions matching TRBD1. CDR1 is KGHSH and CDR2 is LQKENI in the germline V gene. Trimming at V came to 0 bases and at J to 4 bases, leaving 16 bases not matched to a gene. CDR3 length: 19 amino acids. The CDR3 nucleotides read TGTGCCAGCTCACCACCGGGGGGTGACAGGGGTGAGTCCCGCTATGGCTACACCTTC. Amino acid sequence: CASSPPGGDRGESRYGYTF.

The chain is built from TRBV3-1 (or the pseudogene TRBV3-2) and TRBJ1-1; no clear D. Trimming took off 0 bases at V and 7 bases at J, with 9 bases between the two ends. This CDR3 has 13 residues. Germline lookup yields CDR1 LGHDT and CDR2 YNNKEL (reference sequence). The CDR3 sequence: CASSQDLTVEAFF. DNA of the CDR3: TGTGCCAGCAGCCAAGATCTAACAGTTGAAGCTTTCTTT.

A remark on this clone: This same CDR3 is encoded by further DNA sequences in the sample. This chain uses TRBV28 with TRBJ2-7, with D possibly matching TRBD1 (5 bases). V lost 2 bases and J 3 bases, leaving 5 bases between the germline ends. CDR3 size: 12 residues. Germline V CDR1 and CDR2: MDHEN, SYDVKM. CDR3 protein: CASSLQGYEQYF. CDR3 nucleotide sequence: TGTGCCAGCAGTTTACAGGGCTACGAGCAGTACTTC.

CDR3 in DNA: TGCGCCAGCAGCCAAGACCTTGCGGGATCCTCCTACGAGCAGTACTTC. It codes for CASSQDLAGSSYEQYF. The chain uses TRBV4-3 and TRBJ2-7; possible D gene TRBD2, 6 bases. There are 16 residues in the CDR3. CDR1 is LGHNA, CDR2 YSLEER, per germline. V was pared by 0 bases and J by 0 bases, with 12 bases between.

The V gene is TRBV9, the J gene TRBJ2-3, with unresolved D. The V end lost 0 bases, the J end lost 3 bases, and 11 bases lay between the germline ends. Germline V gene sequence: CDR1 SGDLS, CDR2 YYNGEE. CDR3 length equals 15 residues. The CDR3 DNA reads TGTGCCAGCAGCGTAGGGTGGAGTAGTACAGATACGCAGTATTTT. As protein: CASSVGWSSTDTQYF. Combining the CDR3 with reference TRBV9 and TRBJ2-3 gives the whole variable domain DSGVTQTPKHLITATGQRVTLRCSPRSGDLSVYWYQQSLDQGLQFLIQYYNGEERAKGNILERFSAQQFPDLHSELNLSSLELGDSALYFCASSVGWSSTDTQYFGPGTRLTVL.

The chain employs TRBV12-3 or TRBV12-4 and TRBJ1-2; 7 nucleotides align to TRBD1. The CDR3 consists of 13 residues. V lost 7 bases to trimming and J lost 6 bases; unmatched junction nucleotides: 8. The CDR3 DNA is TGTGCCAGCAAAGCCACAGGGGAGGATGGCTACACCTTC. Its translation is CASKATGEDGYTF.

This rearrangement joins TRBV5-1 to TRBJ2-1, with 12 bases matching TRBD1. The CDR3 runs to 16 residues. Per the germline V gene, CDR1 is SGHRS and CDR2 is YFSETQ. With V trimmed by 3 bases and J by 10 bases, 11 bases remained unmatched. The CDR3 is CASSSDPGQGAREQFF. For the CDR3, the DNA is TGCGCCAGCAGCTCCGATCCGGGACAGGGGGCACGAGAGCAGTTCTTC.

This clone has only one observation. This CDR3 is also generated by other DNA sequences in the sample. The J gene is TRBJ1-1, the V gene TRBV5-4; unclear D gene. V gave up 4 bases and J gave up 2 bases, with 6 bases separating them. CDR1 is SGHNT, CDR2 YYREEE, per germline (reference sequence). The CDR3 contains 12 residues. The CDR3 sequence: CASSTENTEAFF. The CDR3 region has the DNA TGTGCCAGCAGCACAGAAAACACTGAAGCTTTCTTT. The variable domain in full, completed from reference TRBV5-4 and TRBJ1-1, reads ETGVTQSPTHLIKTRGQQVTLRCSSQSGHNTVSWYQQALGQGPQFIFQYYREEENGRGNFPPRFSGLQFPNYSSELNVNALELDDSALYLCASSTENTEAFFGQGTRLTVV.